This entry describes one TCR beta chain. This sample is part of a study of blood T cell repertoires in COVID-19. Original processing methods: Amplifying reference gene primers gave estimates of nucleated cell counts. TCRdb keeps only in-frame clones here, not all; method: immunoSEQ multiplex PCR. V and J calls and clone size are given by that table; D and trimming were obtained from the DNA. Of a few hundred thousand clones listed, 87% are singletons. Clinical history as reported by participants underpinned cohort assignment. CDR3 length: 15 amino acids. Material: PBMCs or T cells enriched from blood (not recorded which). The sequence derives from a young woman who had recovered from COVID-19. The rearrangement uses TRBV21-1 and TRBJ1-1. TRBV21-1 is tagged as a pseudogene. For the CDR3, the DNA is TGTGCCAGCACTTATAGGGAGCCGATGAACACTGAAGCTTTCTTT. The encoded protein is CASTYREPMNTEAFF.